The 10 T cell receptor beta chains presented below share a single source sample, sequenced in a study of blood T cell repertoires in COVID-19. Method: immunoSEQ multiplex PCR; TCRdb's copy keeps in-frame clones and lacks some. The table has about 480,000 clones, 80% to 90% seen once; the top ten hold approximately 8%. Sequencing input: PBMCs or T cells enriched from blood (not recorded which). Receptors originate from a woman aged 55 to 70 who had recovered from COVID-19.

In this sample, this clone turned up once. J is TRBJ2-4 and V is TRBV18; the D gene is possibly TRBD2 (5 bases). Trimming shortened V by 2 bases and J by 0 bases, and 14 bases separated the two germline ends. The CDR3 totals 17 residues. CDR1 and CDR2 (germline): KGHSH, LQKENI. CDR3 sequence: CASSPEGTLLAKNIQYF. CDR3 in DNA: TGTGCCAGCTCACCAGAGGGAACATTACTAGCCAAAAACATTCAGTACTTC.

The rearrangement links TRBV11-2 to TRBJ1-3; no clear D gene. CDR3 size: 14 residues. Trimming cost V 6 bases and J 4 bases, with 13 bases left between them. Germline V gene data show CDR1 as SGHAT and CDR2 as FQNNGV. The CDR3: CASRPNLGGNTIYF. The DNA for the CDR3 is TGTGCCAGCAGACCTAACCTAGGAGGAAACACCATATATTTT.

This sequence joins TRBV19 and TRBJ1-5, with D tentatively TRBD1 (5 bases). The CDR3 runs to 15 residues. V was cut by 5 bases and J by 7 bases, with 18 bases left in between. Germline lookup yields CDR1 LNHDA and CDR2 SQIVND (reference sequence). The CDR3: CASSPEAGRNQPQHF. The DNA for the CDR3 is TGTGCCAGTAGTCCCGAGGCAGGGAGGAACCAGCCCCAGCATTTT.

The chain employs TRBV15 and TRBJ1-1; 8 positions agree with TRBD1. Germline V lookup: CDR1 LNHNV, CDR2 YYDKDF (reference sequence). The CDR3 is 15 amino acids. V was clipped by 3 bases and J by 5 bases; unmatched bases: 8. The DNA of the CDR3 is TGTGCCACCAGCAGGGACAGGGCCAGGGGAACTGAAGCTTTCTTT. Protein sequence: CATSRDRARGTEAFF.

The chain recombines TRBV7-2 with TRBJ1-1, with D possibly being TRBD1 (6 bases). CDR1 and CDR2 (germline): SGHTA, FQGNSA. With 7 bases removed from V and 4 bases from J, the gap between germline ends came to 13 bases. The CDR3 totals 13 residues. In DNA, the CDR3 is TGTGCCAGCATCGCTAGGGGGAGCACTGAAGCTTTCTTT. Its protein product is CASIARGSTEAFF.

The genes are TRBV2 and TRBJ1-1, with D perhaps TRBD1 (5 bases). Trimming cost V 7 bases and J 1 base, with 10 bases left between them. The CDR3 extends over 13 amino acids. Per germline, CDR1 SNHLY and CDR2 FYNNEI. The CDR3 loop reads CASISDRNTEAFF. DNA of the CDR3: TGTGCCAGCATTTCAGACAGGAACACTGAAGCTTTCTTT.

V and J are TRBV4-1 and TRBJ1-2; TRBD1 matches 11 bases. The CDR3 spans 15 residues. Germline V gene sequence: CDR1 MGHRA, CDR2 YSYEKL. V shed 4 bases, J shed 1 base, and the junction held 2 bases outside the gene matches. CDR3 amino acids: CASSRGTGGNYGYTF. CDR3 bases: TGCGCCAGCAGCCGTGGGACAGGGGGTAACTATGGCTACACCTTC.

The V gene is TRBV28, the J gene TRBJ2-1, with 12 bases that match TRBD1. Germline CDR1 is MDHEN and CDR2 is SYDVKM. The V gene end was trimmed by 7 bases and the J gene end by 9 bases; junction bases not matched to a gene: 13. CDR3 size: 16 residues. The CDR3 loop reads CASTTPTGTGGFEQFF. CDR3 nucleotide sequence: TGTGCCAGCACCACACCTACCGGGACAGGGGGCTTTGAGCAGTTCTTC.

The rearrangement joins TRBV27 to TRBJ2-7, with 7 positions matching TRBD1. This CDR3 comprises 15 residues. Germline loops: CDR1 MNHEY, CDR2 SMNVEV (reference sequence). V trimming: 5 bases; J trimming: 0 bases; junction bases outside the gene matches: 7. The CDR3 reads CASSRTGFSSYEQYV. The CDR3 DNA reads as TGTGCCAGCAGTAGGACAGGCTTCAGCTCCTACGAGCAGTACGTC.

The gene calls are TRBV10-2 and TRBJ1-6; D is ambiguous. Germline V gene lookup returns CDR1 WSHSY and CDR2 SAAADI. There are 14 residues in the CDR3. V lost 4 bases and J 0 bases, leaving 4 bases between the germline ends. As DNA, the CDR3 is TGCGCCAGCAGTGCGGGCTCCTATAATTCACCCCTCCACTTT. It specifies CASSAGSYNSPLHF.